This T cell receptor beta chain was recorded in a study of blood T cell repertoires in COVID-19. TCRdb's copy holds only in-frame clones and misses some; the assay was immunoSEQ multiplex PCR. The sample contains a few hundred thousand clones, more than 75% of which appear only once. Sequencing was carried out using PBMCs or T cells enriched from blood (not recorded which). This sequence was found in a woman under 30 who had recovered from COVID-19.

CDR3 protein: CASSRLAGTSYEQYF. CDR3 DNA: TGCGCCAGCAGCCGACTGGCGGGCACATCCTACGAGCAGTACTTC. V gene TRBV5-1 combines with J gene TRBJ2-7; D is possibly TRBD2 (5 bases). Trimming removed 4 bases at V and 1 base at J, with 15 bases between. Per the germline V gene, CDR1 is SGHRS and CDR2 is YFSETQ. The CDR3 contains 15 residues.